Presented here are 32 T cell receptor beta chains from one specimen sequenced in a study of CD8+ T cells in alopecia areata. Treatment given: oral pan-JAK inhibitor, 5-10 mg twice daily. Extracted RNA was reverse transcribed, and the resulting cDNA served as sequencing template. The protocol was immunoSEQ multiplex PCR, while the TCRdb copy is restricted to in-frame clones and leaves out a portion. The profile shows fewer than 150,000 clones, around four fifths of them singletons. The sample here was CD8+ T cells sorted from blood, taken at week 4, from a patient treated with tofacitinib. All receptors come from a human donor with alopecia areata.

J is TRBJ1-6 and V is TRBV7-9; D call uncertain. V lost 5 bases and J lost 3, with 8 bases in between. The CDR3 covers 14 residues. Germline CDR1 SEHNR, CDR2 FQNEAQ (reference sequence). CDR3 sequence: CASSASGYNSPLHF. The CDR3 DNA is TGTGCCAGCAGCGCCAGCGGCTATAATTCACCCCTCCACTTT.

The chain uses TRBV7-6 and TRBJ2-1; no definite D call. The CDR3 length is 16 residues. With 1 base removed from V and 0 bases from J, the gap between germline ends came to 10 bases. Germline V gives CDR1 SGHVS, CDR2 FNYEAQ. The CDR3 nucleotides are TGTGCCAGCAGCTTAGTTGGTGGGCTCTCCTACAATGAGCAGTTCTTC. Protein sequence: CASSLVGGLSYNEQFF.

V is TRBV30 and J is TRBJ1-1; 8 nucleotides agree with TRBD1. There are 13 residues in the CDR3. V shed 0 bases and J 6 bases; nucleotides not matched to a gene: 3. The germline V gene encodes CDR1 GTSNPN and CDR2 SVGIG (reference sequence). The CDR3 nucleotides read TGTGCCTGGAGTGTACAGGGGGGATCTGAAGCTTTCTTT. Translating it yields CAWSVQGGSEAFF.

The chain employs TRBV4-1 and TRBJ1-2, with D possibly matching TRBD1 (6 bases). Trimming removed 2 bases from V and 6 bases from J, with 19 bases in between. This CDR3 contains 16 residues. Germline-derived CDR1 and CDR2 are MGHRA and YSYEKL. The chain's CDR3 is CASSQPPGVRVNGYTF. CDR3 nucleotides: TGCGCCAGCAGCCAACCCCCAGGGGTCAGGGTAAATGGCTACACCTTC.

The chain couples TRBV7-8 to TRBJ2-1, with TRBD2 matching over 13 bases. Trimming took 1 base from V and 9 from J; bases not matched to a gene: 6. CDR1 is SGHVS and CDR2 is FQNEAQ in the germline V gene. The CDR3 has 16 residues. For the CDR3, the DNA is TGTGCCAGCAGCTTAGACCGGACTAGCGGGGGTCCTGAGCAGTTCTTC. Amino acid sequence: CASSLDRTSGGPEQFF.

V and J are TRBV25-1 and TRBJ2-7, with 7 positions matching TRBD1. The V and J ends lost 5 bases and 5 bases, in that order; junction bases with no gene match: 6. This CDR3 contains 13 residues. Germline V gene sequence: CDR1 MGHDK, CDR2 SYGVNS. The CDR3 region has the DNA TGTGCCAGCAGTCCGCCTCAGGGGGACGAGCAGTACTTC. Encoded protein: CASSPPQGDEQYF.

The chain carries TRBV7-9 and TRBJ2-1; 8 nucleotides agree with TRBD1. The V segment lost 4 bases and the J segment 6 bases; nucleotides outside the gene matches: 17. In germline, CDR1 is SEHNR, CDR2 FQNEAQ (reference sequence). The CDR3 covers 18 residues. DNA for the CDR3: TGTGCCAGCAGCTCTCAAGCGATGACAGGGGAGGTGGGCAATGAGCAGTTCTTC. It yields the protein CASSSQAMTGEVGNEQFF.

The chain employs TRBV19 and TRBJ2-3; D perhaps matches TRBD2 (6 bases). CDR3 length: 12 amino acids. CDR1 and CDR2 from the germline V gene are LNHDA and SQIVND (reference sequence). V was shortened by 4 bases and J by 11 bases, with 13 bases between the two germline ends. CDR3 amino acids: CASSTTGTLQYF. CDR3 DNA sequence: TGTGCCAGTAGTACGACCGGGACTCTGCAGTATTTT.

Concerning this clone: This CDR3 is also generated by other DNA sequences in the sample. The chain couples TRBV29-1 to TRBJ2-6; TRBD1 agrees at 10 bases. Germline V gives CDR1 SQVTM, CDR2 ANQGSEA. Unmatched junction bases numbered 5, after V lost 6 bases and J lost 0 bases. The CDR3 sequence is 16 residues long. The CDR3 protein is CSVWDRGGSGANVLTF. CDR3 in DNA: TGCAGCGTATGGGACAGGGGCGGCTCTGGGGCCAACGTCCTGACTTTC.

The chain has TRBV27 and TRBJ2-3; 9 bases line up with TRBD2. V shed 4 bases and J 2 bases; nucleotides not matched to a gene: 4. CDR1 and CDR2 from the germline V gene are MNHEY and SMNVEV (reference sequence). The CDR3 runs 15 residues. CDR3: CASSYSGGLTDTQYF. The CDR3 nucleotides read TGTGCCAGCAGTTATAGCGGGGGCCTCACAGATACGCAGTATTTT.

J is TRBJ2-2 and V is TRBV5-4, with unresolved D. CDR3 length: 15 residues. Trimming cost V 4 bases and J 1 base, with 11 bases left between them. Looked up from germline, CDR1 is SGHNT and CDR2 is YYREEE (reference sequence). The CDR3 nucleotides are TGTGCCAGCAGCCCGCGGACGGGGAACACCGGGGAGCTGTTTTTT. Protein sequence: CASSPRTGNTGELFF. Using reference TRBV5-4 and TRBJ2-2 for the parts outside the CDR3, the full variable domain is ETGVTQSPTHLIKTRGQQVTLRCSSQSGHNTVSWYQQALGQGPQFIFQYYREEENGRGNFPPRFSGLQFPNYSSELNVNALELDDSALYLCASSPRTGNTGELFFGEGSRLTVL.

The rearrangement uses TRBV7-6 and TRBJ2-3; 8 bases line up with TRBD1. Germline-derived CDR1 and CDR2 are SGHVS and FNYEAQ. The ends lost 5 bases at V and 2 bases at J; junction bases unmatched: 9. The CDR3 spans 16 residues. CDR3 nucleotides: TGTGCCAGCAGCCTGGGCAGGGGGCATAACACAGATACGCAGTATTTT. Protein: CASSLGRGHNTDTQYF.

This rearrangement joins TRBV7-6 to TRBJ2-7; the match to TRBD1 covers 9 bases. The CDR3 has 14 amino acids. Germline V CDR1 and CDR2: SGHVS, FNYEAQ. V trimming: 3 bases; J trimming: 6 bases; junction bases outside the gene matches: 6. CDR3 coding DNA: TGTGCCAGCAGCTTGACAGGGGGTGGCGCCGAGCAGTACTTC. This codes for CASSLTGGGAEQYF.

This clone was observed once. J is TRBJ1-6 and V is TRBV14; D gene uncertain. The V end lost 0 bases, the J end lost 8 bases, and 11 bases lay between the germline ends. From germline, CDR1 is SGHDN and CDR2 FVKESK. The CDR3 extends over 15 amino acids. CDR3 region: CASSQDAGTDSPLHF. CDR3 in DNA: TGTGCCAGCAGCCAAGACGCGGGAACGGATTCACCCCTCCACTTT.

This clone was seen only a few times. The chain is built from TRBV29-1 and TRBJ1-5; TRBD1 might be the D (5 bases). The CDR3 sequence is 13 residues long. CDR1 and CDR2 (germline): SQVTM, ANQGSEA. V lost 6 bases and J 9 bases, leaving 18 bases between the germline ends. The CDR3 protein is CSVGDGLLGPQHF. The DNA of the CDR3 is TGCAGCGTGGGGGACGGGCTACTGGGGCCCCAGCATTTT.

Notes on this clone: Other DNA sequences within the sample encode an identical CDR3. The chain combines TRBV9 with TRBJ2-7; TRBD2 might be the D (7 bases). The CDR3 covers 15 residues. Trimming stripped 0 bases from V and 3 bases from J, with 13 bases between. Germline V CDR1 and CDR2: SGDLS, YYNGEE. CDR3 loop: CASSVEGGRSYEQYF. The CDR3 region has the DNA TGTGCCAGCAGCGTAGAGGGGGGGCGAAGCTACGAGCAGTACTTC. The complete variable domain, with remaining parts taken from reference TRBV9 and TRBJ2-7, reads DSGVTQTPKHLITATGQRVTLRCSPRSGDLSVYWYQQSLDQGLQFLIQYYNGEERAKGNILERFSAQQFPDLHSELNLSSLELGDSALYFCASSVEGGRSYEQYFGPGTRLTVT.

The chain is built from TRBV7-2 and TRBJ1-4; D possibly corresponds to TRBD1 (5 bases). Germline CDR1 SGHTA, CDR2 FQGNSA. V lost 6 bases, J lost 16 bases, and 15 bases lay in between. There are 11 residues in the CDR3. CDR3 protein: CASSRNPGTFF. DNA of the CDR3: TGTGCCAGCAGTAGAAATCCCGGGACGTTTTTT.

The chain couples TRBV5-4 to TRBJ1-1; no definite D call. Trimming pared 0 bases from V and 3 bases from J, leaving 15 bases between. The germline V gene encodes CDR1 SGHNT and CDR2 YYREEE (reference sequence). CDR3 length: 16 residues. The CDR3 loop reads CASSLVEVGWDTEAFF. CDR3 nucleotide sequence: TGTGCCAGCAGCTTGGTCGAAGTAGGGTGGGACACTGAAGCTTTCTTT.

This chain links TRBV6-6 with TRBJ1-5; D perhaps matches TRBD1 (5 bases). CDR1 and CDR2 (germline): MNHNY, SVGAGI (reference sequence). The V end lost 2 bases, the J end lost 7 bases, and 12 bases lay between the germline ends. This CDR3 is 14 amino acids long. CDR3 in amino acids: CASSYVRARQPQHF. The CDR3 DNA is TGTGCCAGCAGTTACGTCAGGGCACGACAGCCCCAGCATTTT.

The gene calls are TRBV11-2 and TRBJ2-7; D is ambiguous. The V end was cut by 3 bases, the J end by 3 bases, with 12 bases between. Germline V lookup: CDR1 SGHAT, CDR2 FQNNGV. CDR3 size: 14 residues. Here the CDR3 reads CASSLGNNLYEQYF. The CDR3 nucleotides are TGTGCCAGCAGCTTGGGCAACAACCTCTACGAGCAGTACTTC.

In its sample, this clone ranks as medium-sized. The chain uses TRBV5-6 and TRBJ2-5; 7 bases are shared with TRBD1. With 5 bases clipped from V and 2 bases from J, the junction kept 6 bases outside the gene matches. The CDR3 is 14 residues long. Germline V gene lookup returns CDR1 SGHDT and CDR2 YYEEEE. CDR3 in amino acids: CASRRPGQQETQYF. The CDR3, as DNA: TGTGCCAGCAGGAGGCCGGGACAGCAAGAGACCCAGTACTTC.

This rearrangement joins TRBV6-5 to TRBJ2-5, with D perhaps TRBD1 (6 bases). The V gene's germline CDR1 is MNHEY and CDR2 SVGAGI. CDR3 length: 14 residues. The V and J ends lost 2 bases and 5 bases respectively, with 12 bases between them. The CDR3 DNA sequence: TGTGCCAGCAGTTACGTGGGGGCGCCCGAGACCCAGTACTTC. It encodes CASSYVGAPETQYF.

The V call is TRBV2, the J call TRBJ2-3, with 8 nucleotides matching TRBD1. Germline V gives CDR1 SNHLY, CDR2 FYNNEI. CDR3 length: 15 amino acids. Trimming removed 10 bases from V and 4 bases from J; junction bases left unmatched: 13. The CDR3 loop reads CATAPGQVLPDTQYF. For the CDR3, the DNA is TGTGCCACCGCGCCGGGACAGGTGCTTCCAGATACGCAGTATTTT.

As DNA, the CDR3 is TGTGCCAGCAGCAGAGCGGGGGCAGCGGACGAGCAGTACTTC. This codes for CASSRAGAADEQYF. This chain uses TRBV13 with TRBJ2-7; 8 bases align to TRBD2. The CDR3 contains 14 residues. Trimming cost V 5 bases and J 5 bases; bases outside gene matches: 8. CDR1 is PRHDT and CDR2 is FYEKMQ in the germline V gene (reference sequence). Full variable domain (outside the CDR3, taken from reference TRBV13 and TRBJ2-7): AAGVIQSPRHLIKEKRETATLKCYPIPRHDTVYWYQQGPGQDPQFLISFYEKMQSDKGSIPDRFSAQQFSDYHSELNMSSLELGDSALYFCASSRAGAADEQYFGPGTRLTVT.

The chain recombines TRBV10-2 with TRBJ2-5; D ambiguous. V was shortened by 4 bases and J by 2 bases, with 11 bases between the two germline ends. Germline loops: CDR1 WSHSY, CDR2 SAAADI. This CDR3 has 14 residues. Here the CDR3 DNA reads TGCGCCAGCAGTGGGGTTGCACGGCAAGAGACCCAGTACTTC. This encodes CASSGVARQETQYF.

The chain links TRBV19 to TRBJ1-5, with D unclear. CDR3 length equals 13 residues. Germline V lookup: CDR1 LNHDA, CDR2 SQIVND (reference sequence). V was clipped by 8 bases and J by 4 bases, with 12 bases between them. The CDR3 nucleotides read TGTGCCAGTGGCCCCTTGGGTAATCAGCCCCAGCATTTT. Translated: CASGPLGNQPQHF.

This rearrangement joins TRBV29-1 to TRBJ2-5; possibly TRBD1 for D (6 bases). The J call may be faulty, since TRBJ2-7 better matches the DNA end. The CDR3 is 15 residues long. Germline assignment: CDR1 SQVTM and CDR2 ANQGSEA. The CDR3 is CSVVGGPGHLYEQYF. In nucleotides, the CDR3 is TGCAGCGTTGTAGGTGGTCCGGGACACCTATACGAGCAGTACTTC.

This clone was detected only a few times. This sequence joins TRBV7-9 and TRBJ2-1; D tentatively reads TRBD1 or TRBD2 (5 bases each). Germline assignment: CDR1 SEHNR and CDR2 FQNEAQ (reference sequence). Trimming removed 4 bases at V and 4 bases at J, with 8 bases between. The CDR3 is 13 residues long. The CDR3 sequence is CASSSEGYNEQFF. The CDR3 DNA follows: TGTGCCAGCAGCTCCGAGGGGTACAATGAGCAGTTCTTC.

V usage is TRBV25-1 and J usage is TRBJ1-1; a weak D match, TRBD1 (5 bases). The CDR3 totals 11 residues. Germline V gene data show CDR1 as MGHDK and CDR2 as SYGVNS. The CDR3 sequence: CLFAGDTEAFF. CDR3 coding DNA: TGTCTCTTTGCGGGGGACACTGAAGCTTTCTTT.

The J gene is TRBJ1-5, the V gene TRBV23-1; TRBD1 is a possible D gene (5 bases). TRBV23-1 counts as an open reading frame of uncertain function. This CDR3 contains 15 residues. V lost 2 bases to trimming and J lost 3 bases, with 11 bases between them. This CDR3 is CASSQLPGYNQPQHF. Written as DNA, the CDR3 is TGCGCCAGCAGTCAACTCCCAGGGTACAATCAGCCCCAGCATTTT.

J is TRBJ1-2 and V is TRBV7-2; D is perhaps TRBD1 (5 bases). Trimming cost V 8 bases and J 1 base, with 14 bases left between them. In germline, CDR1 is SGHTA, CDR2 FQGNSA. CDR3 length: 14 amino acids. CDR3 loop: CASEGLGRNYGYTF. The CDR3 nucleotides are TGTGCCAGCGAAGGTCTGGGGCGTAACTATGGCTACACCTTC.

This chain links TRBV11-1 with TRBJ2-7; D is possibly TRBD1 (6 bases). Trimming removed 5 bases at V and 1 base at J, with 12 bases between. The germline V gene has CDR1 SGHAT and CDR2 FQDESV (reference sequence). The CDR3 has 14 amino acids. CDR3 protein: CASSATRGSYEQYF. CDR3 nucleotide sequence: TGTGCCAGCAGCGCTACCAGGGGTTCCTACGAGCAGTACTTC.